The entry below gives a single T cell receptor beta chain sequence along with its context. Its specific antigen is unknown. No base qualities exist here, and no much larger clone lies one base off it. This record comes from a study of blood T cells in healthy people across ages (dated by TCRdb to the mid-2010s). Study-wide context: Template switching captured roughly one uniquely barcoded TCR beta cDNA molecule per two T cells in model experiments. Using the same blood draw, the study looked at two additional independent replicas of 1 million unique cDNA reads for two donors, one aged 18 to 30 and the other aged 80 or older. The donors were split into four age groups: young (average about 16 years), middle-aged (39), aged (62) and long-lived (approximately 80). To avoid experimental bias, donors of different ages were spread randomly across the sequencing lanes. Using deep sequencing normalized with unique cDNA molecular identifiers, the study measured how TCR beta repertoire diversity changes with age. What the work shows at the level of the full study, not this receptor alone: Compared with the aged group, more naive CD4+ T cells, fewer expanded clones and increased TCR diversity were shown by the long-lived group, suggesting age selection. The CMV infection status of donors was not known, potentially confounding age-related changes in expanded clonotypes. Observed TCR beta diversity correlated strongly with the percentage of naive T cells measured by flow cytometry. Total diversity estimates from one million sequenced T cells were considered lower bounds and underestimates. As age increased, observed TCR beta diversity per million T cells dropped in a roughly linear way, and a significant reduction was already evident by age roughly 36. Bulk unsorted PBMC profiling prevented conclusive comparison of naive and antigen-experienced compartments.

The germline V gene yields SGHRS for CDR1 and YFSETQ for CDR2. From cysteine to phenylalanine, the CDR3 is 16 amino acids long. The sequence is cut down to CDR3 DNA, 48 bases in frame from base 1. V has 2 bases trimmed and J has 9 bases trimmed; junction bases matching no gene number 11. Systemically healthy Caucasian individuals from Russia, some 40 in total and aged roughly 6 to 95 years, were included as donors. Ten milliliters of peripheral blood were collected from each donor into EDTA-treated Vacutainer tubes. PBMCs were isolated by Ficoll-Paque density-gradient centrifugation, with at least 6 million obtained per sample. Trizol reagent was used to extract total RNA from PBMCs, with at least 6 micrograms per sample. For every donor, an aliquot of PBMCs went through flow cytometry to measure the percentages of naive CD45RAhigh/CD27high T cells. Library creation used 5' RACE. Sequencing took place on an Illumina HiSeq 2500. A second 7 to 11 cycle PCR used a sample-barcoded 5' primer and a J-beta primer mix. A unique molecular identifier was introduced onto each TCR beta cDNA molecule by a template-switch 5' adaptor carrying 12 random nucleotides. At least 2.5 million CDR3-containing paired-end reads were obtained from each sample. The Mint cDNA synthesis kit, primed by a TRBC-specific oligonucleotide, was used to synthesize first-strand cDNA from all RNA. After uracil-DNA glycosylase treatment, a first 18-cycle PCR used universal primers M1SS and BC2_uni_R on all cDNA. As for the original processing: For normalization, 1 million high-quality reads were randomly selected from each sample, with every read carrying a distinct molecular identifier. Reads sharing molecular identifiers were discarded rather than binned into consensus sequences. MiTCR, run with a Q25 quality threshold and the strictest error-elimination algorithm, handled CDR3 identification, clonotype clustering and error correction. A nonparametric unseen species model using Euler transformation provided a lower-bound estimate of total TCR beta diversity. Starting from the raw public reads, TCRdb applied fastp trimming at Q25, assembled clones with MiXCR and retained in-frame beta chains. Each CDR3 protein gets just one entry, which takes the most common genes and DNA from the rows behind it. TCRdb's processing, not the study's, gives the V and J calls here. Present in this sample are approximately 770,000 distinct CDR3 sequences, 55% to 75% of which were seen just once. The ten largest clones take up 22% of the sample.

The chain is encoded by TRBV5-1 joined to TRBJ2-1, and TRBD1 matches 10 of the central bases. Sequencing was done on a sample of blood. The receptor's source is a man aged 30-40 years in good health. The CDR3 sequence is CASSLNAGTGDGEQFF. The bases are TGCGCCAGCAGCTTAAACGCCGGGACAGGGGATGGTGAGCAGTTCTTC.